This T cell receptor (beta chain) originates from a study of beta chain features in type 1 diabetes. Study at large: Investigators examined some 100 million sorted cells across all samples. Study-level points and caveats: Shorter templates might be favored by PCR, and equally so in patients and in controls.

The CDR3 has 14 residues. V lost 4 bases to trimming and J lost 9 bases, with 16 bases between them. Germline V CDR1 and CDR2: SEHNR, FQNEAQ (reference sequence). Reverse transcription of all isolated RNA meant that expressed TCRB transcripts were sequenced. Assay: immunoSEQ multiplex PCR; the TCRdb copy retains only in-frame clones and omits some. The data hold hundreds of thousands of clones, with roughly 16% observed a single time. The collection from each donor was one heparinised blood draw averaging roughly 100 mL. On this clone itself: The antigen is unknown.

The sequencing sample was made of naive CD4+ T cells from blood. J is TRBJ2-1 and V is TRBV7-9; maybe TRBD1 (6 bases). This sequence was found in a woman under 30 in good health. CDR3 sequence (DNA): TGTGCCAGCAGCTCAGCAGGGGCCGCCCGTGAGCAGTTCTTC. Translated, it gives CASSSAGAAREQFF.